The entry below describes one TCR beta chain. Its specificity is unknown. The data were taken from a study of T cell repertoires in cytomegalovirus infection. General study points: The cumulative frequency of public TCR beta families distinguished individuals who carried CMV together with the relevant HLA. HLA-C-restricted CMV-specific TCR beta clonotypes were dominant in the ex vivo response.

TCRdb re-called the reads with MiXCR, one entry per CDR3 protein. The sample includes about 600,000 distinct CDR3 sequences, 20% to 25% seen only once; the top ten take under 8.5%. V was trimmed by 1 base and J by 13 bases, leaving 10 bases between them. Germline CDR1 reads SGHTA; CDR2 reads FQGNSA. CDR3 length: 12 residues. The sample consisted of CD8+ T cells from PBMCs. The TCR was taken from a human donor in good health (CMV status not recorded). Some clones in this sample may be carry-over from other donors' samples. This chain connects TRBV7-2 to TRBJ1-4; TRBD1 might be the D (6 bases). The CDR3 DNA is TGTGCCAGCAGCTTAGGAGGGACACGACTGTTTTTT. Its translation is CASSLGGTRLFF. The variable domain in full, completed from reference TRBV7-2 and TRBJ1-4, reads GAGVSQSPSNKVTEKGKDVELRCDPISGHTALYWYRQSLGQGLEFLIYFQGNSAPDKSGLPSDRFSAERTGGSVSTLTIQRTQQEDSAVYLCASSLGGTRLFFGSGTQLSVL.